This record looks at one T cell receptor (beta chain) sequence and its context. The sample originates from a study of blood T cell repertoires in COVID-19. Background on the study: Collection of acute and convalescent COVID-19 samples took place in the United States, Italy and Spain. PBMCs, B-cell-depleted T cells, or T cells provided the cDNA or gDNA that made up the material.

CDR1 and CDR2 from the germline V gene are ENHRY and SYGVKD. This CDR3 is 14 amino acids long. Trimming removed 6 bases at V and 6 bases at J, with 17 bases between. Sequencing used immunoSEQ multiplex PCR; TCRdb keeps in-frame clones, though not all of them. The sample includes 95,000 to 150,000 clones, 86% of them seen just once. Sequenced sample: peripheral blood. This rearrangement joins TRBV10-3 to TRBJ1-1; a possible D gene is TRBD1 (5 bases). The receptor's source is a man aged 40-50 years with acute or convalescent COVID-19. The CDR3 nucleotides read TGTGCCATCAGGACGACAGTTCCGGGCGCTGAAGCTTTCTTT. This sequence encodes CAIRTTVPGAEAFF.